This T cell receptor beta chain is drawn from a study of cytomegalovirus exposure and HLA in healthy donors. Overall study context: Early release data held 80 million to 100 million unique TCRs from HLA-typed donors.

CDR3 length: 14 residues. Germline loops: CDR1 MNHEY, CDR2 SVGAGI. The V gene lost 2 bases and the J gene lost 4 bases, with 11 bases spanning the gap. PCR primers comprised 60 Vbeta and 13 Jbeta primers. Measured with immunoSEQ multiplex PCR; TCRdb has only the in-frame clones, and not every one. The sample holds some 87,000 clones; roughly 79% are singletons and the top ten take almost 6%. Study outcomes and limitations: In a later analysis, specific HLA alleles were associated with around 17,000 TCR beta sequences at a 0.05 false discovery rate.

Notes on this clone: The antigen is unknown.

The clonotype was recovered from a man younger than 35 in good health and CMV-seropositive. The V and J genes are TRBV6-5 and TRBJ1-1, with D possibly being TRBD1 (6 bases). The specimen sequenced was PBMCs. CDR3 sequence: CASSYHRVGTEAFF. The CDR3 DNA is TGTGCCAGCAGTTACCACAGGGTTGGCACTGAAGCTTTCTTT.